Sequencing of this TCR beta chain was carried out in a study of T cell responses to AZD1222 COVID-19 vaccine. TCRdb's copy holds only in-frame clones and misses some; the assay was immunoSEQ multiplex PCR. The profile shows about 140,000 clones, 89% of them singletons. Broader study findings: Seropositive at baseline were only a handful of AZD1222 recipients. Reportedly, nearly half the spike-specific TCRs target unmutated variant regions. Clonal diversity was possibly underestimated, and the donors were mostly white British, with more females.

Germline CDR1 and CDR2: LGHDT and YNNKEL (reference sequence). Germline trimming cut 4 bases from V and 4 bases from J; bases unmatched to any gene: 2. The CDR3 length is 15 residues. This clone was picked up one time. Its antigen is unidentified. The sample was peripheral blood, taken on day 0 of AZD1222 vaccination. The chain couples TRBV3-1 (or the pseudogene TRBV3-2) to TRBJ2-7, with 15 bases lining up with TRBD2. The TCR comes from an adult in good health. The CDR3 DNA sequence: TGTGCCAGCAGCCCTGGACTAGCGGGGGGGTACGAGCAGTACTTC. Translating gives CASSPGLAGGYEQYF.